The clone carrying this T cell receptor beta chain was counted a single time. What it binds is unknown. Produced via immunoSEQ multiplex PCR; TCRdb's table is partial and in-frame only. The table lists about 8,400 clones, 65% to 85% of them singletons, with roughly 13% in the top ten. V lost 4 bases to trimming and J lost 1 base, with 19 bases between them. CDR3 length: 17 residues. In germline, CDR1 is LGHNT, CDR2 FRNRAP. The sample originates from a study of T cell repertoires in ileal Crohn's disease. Broader study findings: Active smokers at surgery had more clonal expansions than non-smokers. Endoscopic recurrence occurred in every patient whose clonality exceeded 26.8%.

The TCR comes from an adult with Crohn's disease. This chain uses TRBV12-5 with TRBJ1-1, with a tentative D call TRBD1 (5 bases). The sequencing input was ileal tissue. This CDR3 reads CASGSRQGLKSNTEAFF. The DNA for the CDR3 is TGTGCTAGTGGTTCCCGCCAGGGCCTAAAATCGAACACTGAAGCTTTCTTT.